Presented here are 31 T cell receptor beta chains from one specimen sequenced in a study of blood T cell repertoires in COVID-19. TCRdb keeps only in-frame clones here, not all; method: immunoSEQ multiplex PCR. The sample contains roughly 250,000 clones, about 83% of which appear only once. Source material: peripheral blood. Receptors originate from a human donor in a cohort sampled during active COVID-19.

The chain has TRBV11-2 and TRBJ1-2, with TRBD1 identical over 8 bases. CDR1 is SGHAT and CDR2 is FQNNGV in the germline V gene. The J segment lost 1 base and the V segment lost 5 bases, leaving 3 bases of the junction unmatched. The CDR3 covers 14 residues. CDR3 in amino acids: CASSRQGSNYGYTF. The CDR3 DNA sequence: TGTGCCAGCAGCCGACAGGGGAGTAACTATGGCTACACCTTC.

The chain couples TRBV7-9 to TRBJ2-7; 9 positions match TRBD1. The ends lost 3 bases at V and 4 bases at J; junction bases unmatched: 7. Germline V lookup: CDR1 SEHNR, CDR2 FQNEAQ (reference sequence). The CDR3 contains 15 residues. The DNA for the CDR3 is TGTGCCAGCAGCTTCGGACAGGGGTGGGAGTACGAGCAGTACTTC. Translation gives CASSFGQGWEYEQYF.

The rearrangement joins TRBV5-1 to TRBJ2-5, with TRBD2 as a possible D gene (6 bases). CDR1 SGHRS and CDR2 YFSETQ come from the germline V gene. This CDR3 has 14 amino acids. V lost 4 bases and J lost 2, with 12 bases in between. CDR3 nucleotides: TGCGCCAGCAGCGGGGGAGGCAGACAAGAGACCCAGTACTTC. Translated, it gives CASSGGGRQETQYF.

This chain uses TRBV5-4 with TRBJ2-1, with 9 bases identical to TRBD2. The germline gives CDR1 SGHNT, CDR2 YYREEE (reference sequence). The V segment lost 2 bases and the J segment 0 bases; nucleotides outside the gene matches: 0. This CDR3 is 15 amino acids long. CDR3 nucleotide sequence: TGTGCCAGCAGCTTTAGCGGGAGCTCCTACAATGAGCAGTTCTTC. It codes for CASSFSGSSYNEQFF.

The chain employs TRBV6-5 and TRBJ1-5, with TRBD1 matching over 9 bases. The germline CDR1 and CDR2 sequences are MNHEY and SVGAGI. V trimming: 10 bases; J trimming: 2 bases; junction bases outside the gene matches: 9. The CDR3 loop spans 15 amino acids. CDR3: CAITRDRAGNQPQHF. CDR3 nucleotides: TGTGCCATTACCCGGGACAGGGCGGGCAATCAGCCCCAGCATTTT.

The rearrangement uses TRBV29-1 and TRBJ2-3, with 11 bases lining up with TRBD2. J was trimmed by 1 base and V by 7 bases; bases with no gene match: 4. CDR1 and CDR2 from the germline V gene are SQVTM and ANQGSEA. The CDR3 contains 14 residues. This CDR3 reads CSGSSGRGTDTQYF. The DNA for the CDR3 is TGCAGCGGAAGTAGCGGGAGGGGCACAGATACGCAGTATTTT.

The chain uses TRBV4-1 and TRBJ2-7; 12 positions agree with TRBD1. There are 17 residues in the CDR3. With 1 base clipped from V and 4 bases from J, the junction kept 8 bases outside the gene matches. Looked up from germline, CDR1 is MGHRA and CDR2 is YSYEKL. CDR3 nucleotide sequence: TGCGCCAGCAGCCAAGGGACAGGGACAGGGGGCAGGTACGAGCAGTACTTC. This encodes CASSQGTGTGGRYEQYF.

This clone was seen more than once but under ten times. The CDR3 nucleotides read TGTGCCACCAGTGATTCGGGGACAGGGGAGCAGTACTTC. This sequence encodes CATSDSGTGEQYF. The chain joins TRBV24-1 to TRBJ2-7; TRBD1 agrees at 9 bases. The CDR3 is made up of 13 amino acids. Trimming removed 2 bases from V and 7 bases from J; junction bases left unmatched: 2. From germline, CDR1 is KGHDR and CDR2 SFDVKD.

This chain uses TRBV28 with TRBJ2-7; TRBD1 aligns across 8 bases. J gave up 1 base and V 9 bases, and 11 bases lay outside the gene matches. The germline gives CDR1 MDHEN, CDR2 SYDVKM. This CDR3 spans 15 amino acids. In nucleotides, the CDR3 is TGTGCCAGTCTACTCCAGGGGGCTGCTTCCTACGAGCAGTACTTC. It yields the protein CASLLQGAASYEQYF.

This clone came up a few times. The chain uses TRBV11-2 and TRBJ2-7, with 9 nucleotides matching TRBD2. The CDR3 sequence is 15 residues long. The V gene end was trimmed by 0 bases and the J gene end by 4 bases; junction bases not matched to a gene: 4. In germline, CDR1 is SGHAT, CDR2 FQNNGV. The CDR3, as DNA: TGTGCCAGCAGCTTAGAACTAGCGGGTGCTTACGAGCAGTACTTC. Its protein product is CASSLELAGAYEQYF.

V usage is TRBV3-1 (or the pseudogene TRBV3-2) and J usage is TRBJ1-3; 9 bases agree with TRBD1. V shed 1 base and J 4 bases; nucleotides not matched to a gene: 2. Germline lookup yields CDR1 LGHDT and CDR2 YNNKEL (reference sequence). This CDR3 is built from 15 residues. CDR3 in amino acids: CASSQGDRAGNTIYF. In nucleotides, the CDR3 is TGTGCCAGCAGCCAAGGGGACAGGGCAGGAAACACCATATATTTT.

This clone was seen once. The chain uses TRBV28 and TRBJ2-6, with D perhaps TRBD2 (6 bases). The CDR3 runs 18 residues. V was shortened by 6 bases and J by 4 bases, with 22 bases between the two germline ends. CDR1 is MDHEN and CDR2 is SYDVKM in the germline V gene. The CDR3 DNA reads as TGTGCCAGCAGAACCGGGACTCTAAGACCCTCAGGGGCCAACGTCCTGACTTTC. This translates into CASRTGTLRPSGANVLTF.

This chain links TRBV18 with TRBJ1-6; 8 bases align to TRBD1. The CDR3 length is 16 residues. Germline V gene lookup returns CDR1 KGHSH and CDR2 LQKENI. J lost 2 bases, V lost 5 bases, and 5 bases had no gene match. The CDR3: CASSDRGRPYNSPLHF. The DNA for the CDR3 is TGTGCCAGCTCAGACAGGGGTAGGCCCTATAATTCACCCCTCCACTTT.

In its sample, this clone was seen a few times. The J gene is TRBJ1-3, the V gene TRBV5-1, with 11 bases identical to TRBD1. V gave up 4 bases and J gave up 2 bases; unmatched junction bases: 2. This CDR3 is built from 15 residues. From germline, CDR1 is SGHRS and CDR2 YFSETQ. CDR3 loop: CASSVDRGPGNTIYF. The CDR3 region has the DNA TGCGCCAGCAGCGTGGACAGGGGGCCTGGAAACACCATATATTTT. Complete variable domain (other parts from reference TRBV5-1 and TRBJ1-3): KAGVTQTPRYLIKTRGQQVTLSCSPISGHRSVSWYQQTPGQGLQFLFEYFSETQRNKGNFPGRFSGRQFSNSRSEMNVSTLELGDSALYLCASSVDRGPGNTIYFGEGSWLTVV.

The chain recombines TRBV5-5 with TRBJ2-3, with D possibly TRBD2 on 6 matching bases. This CDR3 contains 16 residues. Per germline, CDR1 SGHKS and CDR2 YYEKEE (reference sequence). V shed 3 bases and J shed 5 bases, with 19 bases lying between them. CDR3 bases: TGTGCCAGCAGCTCTGCCCAATTGGCGGGGAGAGATACGCAGTATTTT. Amino acids: CASSSAQLAGRDTQYF.

The V gene is TRBV3-1 (or the pseudogene TRBV3-2), the J gene TRBJ2-7; 7 bases align to TRBD1. The CDR3 contains 13 residues. CDR1 LGHDT and CDR2 YNNKEL come from the germline V gene (reference sequence). Germline trimming cut 2 bases from V and 4 bases from J; bases unmatched to any gene: 2. The CDR3 coding sequence is TGTGCCAGCAGCCAAAACAGGGGTTACGAGCAGTACTTC. It specifies CASSQNRGYEQYF.

J is TRBJ2-7 and V is TRBV7-9; D is possibly TRBD2 (5 bases). The V and J ends lost 4 bases and 6 bases respectively, with 16 bases between them. CDR1 and CDR2 from the germline V gene are SEHNR and FQNEAQ (reference sequence). The CDR3 runs to 14 residues. CDR3 sequence: CASSSWTARGEQYF. The CDR3 bases are TGTGCCAGCAGCTCGTGGACTGCGCGCGGCGAGCAGTACTTC.

This chain uses TRBV7-2 with TRBJ1-1; no clear D. Germline V gives CDR1 SGHTA, CDR2 FQGNSA. Deletions cut 3 bases from V and 1 base from J, with 15 bases between. The CDR3 extends over 16 amino acids. CDR3 nucleotide sequence: TGTGCCAGCAGCTTGCTCGGACTGTTAAGGAACACTGAAGCTTTCTTT. This translates into CASSLLGLLRNTEAFF. The whole variable domain, remainder taken from reference TRBV7-2 and TRBJ1-1, is GAGVSQSPSNKVTEKGKDVELRCDPISGHTALYWYRQSLGQGLEFLIYFQGNSAPDKSGLPSDRFSAERTGGSVSTLTIQRTQQEDSAVYLCASSLLGLLRNTEAFFGQGTRLTVV.

The chain employs TRBV27 and TRBJ1-4; D is uncertain. There are 14 residues in the CDR3. Per the germline V gene, CDR1 is MNHEY and CDR2 is SMNVEV (reference sequence). V was cut by 3 bases and J by 8 bases, with 13 bases left in between. CDR3 region: CASSLRSAPEKLFF. The CDR3 DNA sequence: TGTGCCAGCAGTTTGCGGTCAGCACCGGAAAAACTGTTTTTT.

The CDR3 nucleotides are TGTGCCAGCAGCGATAGACAGGGTGTGAGAGCTTTCTTT. Its protein product is CASSDRQGVRAFF. This chain links TRBV7-2 with TRBJ1-1, with 7 nucleotides matching TRBD1. CDR1 and CDR2 from the germline V gene are SGHTA and FQGNSA. This CDR3 is built from 13 residues. The V and J ends lost 5 bases and 10 bases, in that order; junction bases with no gene match: 10.

The chain recombines TRBV28 with TRBJ1-3; TRBD1 aligns across 7 bases. V was clipped by 6 bases and J by 0 bases; unmatched bases: 8. This CDR3 contains 16 residues. Germline assignment: CDR1 MDHEN and CDR2 SYDVKM. CDR3 DNA sequence: TGTGCCAGCAGCCTATGGACAGGAGACTCTGGAAACACCATATATTTT. Translating it yields CASSLWTGDSGNTIYF.

This chain connects TRBV29-1 to TRBJ2-4, with 14 bases that match TRBD2. After removal of 6 bases from V and 9 bases from J, the junction contained 13 bases not matched to a gene. The length of the CDR3 is 16 residues. The V gene's germline CDR1 is SQVTM and CDR2 ANQGSEA. The CDR3 here is CSVRKPGTSGSGIQYF. DNA for the CDR3: TGCAGCGTAAGAAAACCCGGGACTAGCGGGAGCGGCATTCAGTACTTC.

This chain joins TRBV7-2 and TRBJ1-1; weak D call: TRBD1 (5 bases). The CDR3 covers 15 residues. Germline V CDR1 and CDR2: SGHTA, FQGNSA. The V end lost 2 bases, the J end lost 7 bases, and 17 bases lay between the germline ends. The CDR3 loop is CASSLFTTGSGEAFF. CDR3 bases: TGTGCCAGCAGCTTATTTACTACAGGATCGGGTGAAGCTTTCTTT.

This clone has a handful of counts. This rearrangement joins TRBV27 to TRBJ1-6; D not certain. CDR1 MNHEY and CDR2 SMNVEV come from the germline V gene (reference sequence). The CDR3 totals 13 residues. V gave up 5 bases and J gave up 8 bases, with 10 bases separating them. The CDR3 sequence: CASSPRHDSPLHF. For the CDR3, the DNA is TGTGCCAGCAGTCCCCGACACGATTCACCCCTCCACTTT.

In its sample, this clone was seen a few times. The chain links TRBV5-1 to TRBJ1-5; D is possibly TRBD1 (5 bases). Germline CDR1 SGHRS, CDR2 YFSETQ. Trimming left V 2 bases short and J 0 bases short, with 12 bases between. This CDR3 is 16 amino acids long. The CDR3 is CASSLKDTDSNQPQHF. The CDR3 DNA reads TGCGCCAGCAGCTTAAAGGACACAGATAGCAATCAGCCCCAGCATTTT.

This clone appeared once. The chain recombines TRBV30 with TRBJ2-7; D is possibly TRBD2 (5 bases). The CDR3 sequence is 14 residues long. Trimming stripped 2 bases from V and 5 bases from J, with 16 bases between. Germline CDR1 and CDR2: GTSNPN and SVGIG (reference sequence). CDR3 DNA: TGTGCCTGGAGTTTAGCGACCCTGAGGAACGAGCAGTACTTC. It yields the protein CAWSLATLRNEQYF.

V and J are TRBV5-6 and TRBJ1-1; D is ambiguous. With 1 base removed from V and 3 bases from J, the gap between germline ends came to 16 bases. Per the germline V gene, CDR1 is SGHDT and CDR2 is YYEEEE. The CDR3 is 16 amino acids. CDR3 sequence: CASSLIGGLEDTEAFF. Here the CDR3 DNA reads TGTGCCAGCAGCTTGATTGGCGGCCTGGAGGACACTGAAGCTTTCTTT.

DNA of the CDR3: TGTGCCAGCAGCTTAAGCGGGAGGGCAGAGACCCAGTACTTC. Amino acid sequence: CASSLSGRAETQYF. The V and J genes are TRBV7-2 and TRBJ2-5, with 10 positions matching TRBD2. The CDR3 runs to 14 residues. After removal of 2 bases from V and 4 bases from J, the junction contained 1 base not matched to a gene. In germline, CDR1 is SGHTA, CDR2 FQGNSA.

This chain uses TRBV5-1 with TRBJ1-2; D is ambiguous. Per germline, CDR1 SGHRS and CDR2 YFSETQ. V was pared by 0 bases and J by 6 bases, with 12 bases between. The CDR3 loop spans 14 amino acids. In DNA, the CDR3 is TGCGCCAGCAGCTTGGGCAGGTTTAATGATGGCTACACCTTC. Its protein product is CASSLGRFNDGYTF.

The CDR3 DNA is TGTGCCAGCAGTGACTCGAGGGAGGCGGGAGGCTATGGCTACACCTTC. Its protein product is CASSDSREAGGYGYTF. The chain combines TRBV6-4 with TRBJ1-2; no reliable D call. This CDR3 spans 16 amino acids. Germline values: CDR1 MRHNA, CDR2 SNTAGT. V lost 0 bases to trimming and J lost 4 bases, with 15 bases between them.

The V and J genes are TRBV5-6 and TRBJ2-1; weak D call: TRBD1 (6 bases). The CDR3 contains 14 residues. Germline values: CDR1 SGHDT, CDR2 YYEEEE. The V and J ends lost 5 bases and 7 bases respectively, with 16 bases between them. CDR3 residues: CASSKRGKGNEQFF. The CDR3 nucleotides read TGTGCCAGCAGTAAAAGGGGGAAGGGGAATGAGCAGTTCTTC. Supplemented by reference TRBV5-6 and TRBJ2-1, the full variable domain reads DAGVTQSPTHLIKTRGQQVTLRCSPKSGHDTVSWYQQALGQGPQFIFQYYEEEERQRGNFPDRFSGHQFPNYSSELNVNALLLGDSALYLCASSKRGKGNEQFFGPGTRLTVL.